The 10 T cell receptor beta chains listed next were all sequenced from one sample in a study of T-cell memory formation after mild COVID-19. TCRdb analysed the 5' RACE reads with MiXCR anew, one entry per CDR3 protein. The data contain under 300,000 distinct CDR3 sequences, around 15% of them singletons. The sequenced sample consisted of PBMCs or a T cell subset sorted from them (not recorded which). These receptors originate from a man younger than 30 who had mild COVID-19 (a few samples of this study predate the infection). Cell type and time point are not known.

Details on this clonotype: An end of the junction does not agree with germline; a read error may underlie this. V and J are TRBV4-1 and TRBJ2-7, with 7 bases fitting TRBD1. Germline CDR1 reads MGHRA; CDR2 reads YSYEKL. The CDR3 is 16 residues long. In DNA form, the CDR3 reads TGCTCCAGCAGCCAAGTCTACAGGGGTAGGAGCTACGAGCAGTACTTC. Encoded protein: CSSSQVYRGRSYEQYF.

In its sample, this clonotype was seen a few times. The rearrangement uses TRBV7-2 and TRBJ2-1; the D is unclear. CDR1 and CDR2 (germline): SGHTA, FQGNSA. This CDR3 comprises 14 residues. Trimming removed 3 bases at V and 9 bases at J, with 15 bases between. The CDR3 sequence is CASSLMDRLSEQFF. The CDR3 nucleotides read TGTGCCAGCAGCTTGATGGACCGGTTAAGTGAGCAGTTCTTC.

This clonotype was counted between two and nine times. In DNA form, the CDR3 reads TGTGCCAGTAGCCCCGGAGGGGGGACAGGGGGTCTCTACGAGCAGTACGTC. It codes for CASSPGGGTGGLYEQYV. This sequence joins TRBV19 and TRBJ2-7; TRBD1 matches at 11 bases. This CDR3 region has 17 residues. Germline V CDR1 and CDR2: LNHDA, SQIVND (reference sequence). With V trimmed by 6 bases and J by 3 bases, 13 bases remained unmatched.

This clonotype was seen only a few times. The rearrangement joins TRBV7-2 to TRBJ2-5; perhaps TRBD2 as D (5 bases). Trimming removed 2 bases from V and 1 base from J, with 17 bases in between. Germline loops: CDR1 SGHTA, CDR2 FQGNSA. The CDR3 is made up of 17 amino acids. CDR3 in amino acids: CASSLSAPAAIQETQYF. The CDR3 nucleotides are TGTGCCAGCAGCTTAAGCGCACCAGCGGCGATCCAAGAGACCCAGTACTTC.

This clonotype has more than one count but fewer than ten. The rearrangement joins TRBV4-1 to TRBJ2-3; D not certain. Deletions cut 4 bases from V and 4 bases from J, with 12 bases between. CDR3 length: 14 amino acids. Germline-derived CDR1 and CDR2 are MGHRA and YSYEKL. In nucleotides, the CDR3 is TGCGCCAGCAGCCCCGAGGCTGGGGCAGATACGCAGTATTTT. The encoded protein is CASSPEAGADTQYF.

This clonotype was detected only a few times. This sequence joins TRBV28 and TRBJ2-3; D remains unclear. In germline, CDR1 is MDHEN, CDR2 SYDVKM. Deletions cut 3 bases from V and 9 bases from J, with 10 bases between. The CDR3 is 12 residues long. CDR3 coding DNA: TGTGCCAGCAGTTTGGTAAAGGGAACGCAGTATTTT. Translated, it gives CASSLVKGTQYF.

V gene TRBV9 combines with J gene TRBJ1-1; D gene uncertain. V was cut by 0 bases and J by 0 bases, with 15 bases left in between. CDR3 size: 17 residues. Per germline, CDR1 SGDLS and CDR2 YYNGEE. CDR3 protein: CASSVGVGVRLNTEAFF. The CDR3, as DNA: TGTGCCAGCAGCGTAGGTGTCGGCGTAAGGCTGAACACTGAAGCTTTCTTT.

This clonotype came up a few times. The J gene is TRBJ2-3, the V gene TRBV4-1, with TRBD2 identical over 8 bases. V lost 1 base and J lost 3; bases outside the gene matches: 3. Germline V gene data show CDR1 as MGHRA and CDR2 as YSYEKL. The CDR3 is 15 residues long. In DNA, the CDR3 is TGCGCCAGCAGCCAAGGGGGACTAGAAACAGATACGCAGTATTTT. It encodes CASSQGGLETDTQYF.

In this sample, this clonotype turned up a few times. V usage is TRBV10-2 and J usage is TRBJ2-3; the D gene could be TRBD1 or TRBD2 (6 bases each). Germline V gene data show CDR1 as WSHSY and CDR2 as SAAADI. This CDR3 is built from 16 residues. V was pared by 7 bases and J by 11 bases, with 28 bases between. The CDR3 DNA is TGCGCCAGCATCTCCCCGGGTAAAGGGGGGCCCCTAAGGCAGTATTTT. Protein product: CASISPGKGGPLRQYF.

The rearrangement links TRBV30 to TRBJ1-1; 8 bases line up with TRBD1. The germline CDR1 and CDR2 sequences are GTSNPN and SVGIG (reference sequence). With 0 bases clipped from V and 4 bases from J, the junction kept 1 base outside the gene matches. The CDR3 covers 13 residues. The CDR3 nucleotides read TGTGCCTGGAGTGTAGGACAGGGCACTGAAGCTTTCTTT. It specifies CAWSVGQGTEAFF. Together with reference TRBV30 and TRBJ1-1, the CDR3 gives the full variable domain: SQTIHQWPATLVQPVGSPLSLECTVEGTSNPNLYWYRQAAGRGLQLLFYSVGIGQISSEVPQNLSASRPQDRQFILSSKKLLLSDSGFYLCAWSVGQGTEAFFGQGTRLTVV.